The following is a T cell receptor beta chain sequence with its context. Its antigen is as yet unknown. The sample is drawn from a study of T cell repertoires in cytomegalovirus infection. Overall study context: CMV epitopes used comprised recently identified HLA-C-restricted ones and well-studied HLA-B-restricted ones.

TCRdb itself ran the reads through MiXCR, one entry per CDR3 protein. The sample consists of roughly 920,000 distinct CDR3 sequences, approximately 31% of them appearing once. Germline V lookup: CDR1 SQVTM, CDR2 ANQGSEA. V dropped 0 bases and J dropped 1 base, with 18 bases sitting between them. The CDR3 extends over 17 amino acids. Findings and caveats of the study: What dominated the ex vivo response were HLA-C-restricted CMV-specific TCR beta clonotypes.

The clonotype was recovered from a human donor in good health (CMV status not recorded). Some clones in this sample may be carry-over from other donors' samples. The chain recombines TRBV29-1 with TRBJ1-2; possible D gene TRBD1, 6 bases. This specimen was cultured CD8+ T cells from PBMCs, taken from culture after CMV antigen stimulation. The DNA for the CDR3 is TGCAGCGTTGAAGATCCACCTGGGGACACCAGTAACTATGGCTACACCTTC. Its translation is CSVEDPPGDTSNYGYTF.